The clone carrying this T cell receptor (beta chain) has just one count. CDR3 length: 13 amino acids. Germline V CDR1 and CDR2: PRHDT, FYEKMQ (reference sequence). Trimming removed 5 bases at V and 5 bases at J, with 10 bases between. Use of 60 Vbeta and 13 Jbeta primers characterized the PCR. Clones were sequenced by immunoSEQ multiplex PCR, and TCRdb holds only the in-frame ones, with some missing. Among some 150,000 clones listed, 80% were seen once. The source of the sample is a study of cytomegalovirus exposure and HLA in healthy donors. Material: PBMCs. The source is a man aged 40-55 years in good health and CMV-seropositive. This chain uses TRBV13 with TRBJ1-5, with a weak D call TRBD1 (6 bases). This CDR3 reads CASSTRGYQPQHF. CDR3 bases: TGTGCCAGCAGCACCAGGGGTTATCAGCCCCAGCATTTT.